This T cell receptor (beta chain) was recovered during a study of T cell repertoires in cytomegalovirus infection. This CDR3 has 15 amino acids. Trimming removed 1 base from V and 5 bases from J, with 12 bases in between. TCRdb re-called the reads through MiXCR, storing one row per CDR3 protein. Counted here are under 850,000 distinct CDR3 sequences, 30% to 35% occurring once; the ten biggest clones make up 15% to 20%. With regard to this clonotype: The antigen is undetermined.

The source material was cultured PBMCs, sampled from culture after CMV antigen stimulation. This receptor was taken from a human donor in good health (CMV status not recorded). Some clones in this sample may be carry-over from other donors' samples. The chain employs TRBV12-3 or TRBV12-4 and TRBJ1-5; D gene ambiguous. CDR3 DNA sequence: TGTGCCAGCAGTTTAGAAGGACGGAGGGATCAGCCCCAGCATTTT. Protein: CASSLEGRRDQPQHF.